Shown below are 9 T cell receptor beta chains from a single sample sequenced in a study of T-cell memory formation after mild COVID-19. TCRdb fed the 5' RACE reads into MiXCR, producing one record per CDR3 protein. The data contain about 190,000 distinct CDR3 sequences, approximately 20% of them singletons. The sequenced sample was PBMCs or a T cell subset sorted from them (not recorded which). The receptors come from an adult woman who had mild COVID-19 (a few samples of this study predate the infection). Cell type and time point are not known.

This chain connects TRBV12-3 or TRBV12-4 to TRBJ1-1; D is ambiguous. There are 14 residues in the CDR3. V lost 3 bases, J lost 0 bases, and 8 bases lay in between. Here the CDR3 DNA reads TGTGCCAGCAGTTTTATCCTACTGAACACTGAAGCTTTCTTT. It encodes CASSFILLNTEAFF.

This clonotype was counted between two and nine times. The rearrangement links TRBV7-3 to TRBJ2-6, with D perhaps matching TRBD1 (5 bases). The ends were cut back, 4 bases at V and 2 bases at J, with 9 bases in the middle. Per germline, CDR1 SGHTA and CDR2 FQGTGA. The CDR3 runs 15 residues. CDR3 residues: CASSSQGTGANVLTF. CDR3 nucleotide sequence: TGTGCCAGCAGCTCCCAGGGTACTGGGGCCAACGTCCTGACTTTC. Full variable domain (outside the CDR3, taken from reference TRBV7-3 and TRBJ2-6): GAGVSQTPSNKVTEKGKYVELRCDPISGHTALYWYRQSLGQGPEFLIYFQGTGAADDSGLPNDRFFAVRPEGSVSTLKIQRTERGDSAVYLCASSSQGTGANVLTFGAGSRLTVL.

Only a few counts were recorded for this clonotype. The CDR3, as DNA: TGTGCCAGCAGCCGAAAGATTTTCGGGGGCTACAATGAGCAGTTCTTC. Translated: CASSRKIFGGYNEQFF. The rearrangement joins TRBV14 to TRBJ2-1, with D maybe TRBD2 (6 bases). The CDR3 has 16 residues. V was clipped by 4 bases and J by 3 bases, with 16 bases between them. CDR1 is SGHDN and CDR2 is FVKESK in the germline V gene.

The gene calls are TRBV24-1 and TRBJ2-3, with D perhaps matching TRBD1 (6 bases). The length of the CDR3 is 13 residues. The germline V and J ends were trimmed by 0 bases and 9 bases, with 9 bases remaining between them. The germline V gene encodes CDR1 KGHDR and CDR2 SFDVKD. The CDR3 protein is CATSDLYRATQYF. The CDR3 nucleotides read TGTGCCACCAGTGATTTGTACAGGGCGACGCAGTATTTT.

The CDR3 protein is CASSPSDSPNQPQHF. CDR3 nucleotides: TGTGCCAGCAGCCCTTCCGACAGCCCTAATCAGCCCCAGCATTTT. V is TRBV7-9 and J is TRBJ1-5, with TRBD1 as a possible D gene (5 bases). V was trimmed by 5 bases and J by 4 bases, leaving 15 bases between them. Germline lookup yields CDR1 SEHNR and CDR2 FQNEAQ (reference sequence). The CDR3 covers 15 residues. Drawing the rest from reference TRBV7-9 and TRBJ1-5, the complete variable domain is DTGVSQNPRHKITKRGQNVTFRCDPISEHNRLYWYRQTLGQGPEFLTYFQNEAQLEKSRLLSDRFSAERPKGSFSTLEIQRTEQGDSAMYLCASSPSDSPNQPQHFGDGTRLSIL.

This clonotype was seen more than once but under ten times. V is TRBV5-1 and J is TRBJ2-7; D unclear. The CDR3 runs 16 residues. Deletions cut 4 bases from V and 3 bases from J, with 20 bases between. Germline V gene data show CDR1 as SGHRS and CDR2 as YFSETQ. This chain's CDR3 is CASSEQNGPRSYEQYF. The CDR3 coding sequence is TGCGCCAGCAGCGAGCAAAACGGGCCCAGGAGCTACGAGCAGTACTTC.

This clonotype has a count of ten or more. The rearrangement joins TRBV20-1 to TRBJ2-1; a weak D match, TRBD1 (6 bases). The germline V and J ends were trimmed by 5 bases and 9 bases, with 14 bases remaining between them. This CDR3 has 12 residues. Per the germline V gene, CDR1 is DFQATT and CDR2 is SNEGSKA (reference sequence). CDR3 loop: CSAYYQGPEQFF. The DNA of the CDR3 is TGCAGTGCTTACTACCAGGGGCCTGAGCAGTTCTTC.

The J gene is TRBJ2-3, the V gene TRBV12-2; TRBD2, as called in the table, went unchecked against the DNA. TRBV12-2 is flagged as a pseudogene. CDR3 length equals 19 residues. Here the CDR3 reads CASRRSRTSGRGGTDTQYF. CDR3 bases: TGTGCAAGTCGCCGCAGCCGGACTAGCGGGAGAGGGGGCACAGATACGCAGTATTTT.

This clonotype has more than one count but fewer than ten. The chain couples TRBV20-1 to TRBJ2-7, with D perhaps TRBD2 (6 bases). V lost 4 bases and J 6 bases, leaving 16 bases between the germline ends. Germline CDR1 is DFQATT and CDR2 is SNEGSKA (reference sequence). The CDR3 consists of 13 residues. CDR3 coding DNA: TGCAGTGCTACCCGGGACGGGAGAGGCGAGCAGTACTTC. It is translated as CSATRDGRGEQYF.